A single sample gave rise to the 21 T cell receptor beta chains below, sequenced in a study of T cells in Graves' hyperthyroidism and ophthalmopathy. Researchers took RNA transcripts and amplified the TCR beta CDR3 regions from them. TCR CDR3 underwent first-round RT-PCR with the HTBI primer set. MiXCR, applied by TCRdb to the multiplex PCR reads, yields one record per CDR3 protein. The sample lists 600,000 or so distinct CDR3 sequences; over 12% were seen once. Sequenced material: blood. The source is a woman aged 18-29 years with Graves' ophthalmopathy.

This clonotype was recorded many times. Compared with germline, one end of the junction differs, possibly owing to a read error. This chain uses TRBV28 with TRBJ2-2; 10 bases are shared with TRBD2. Germline V lookup: CDR1 MDHEN, CDR2 SYDVKM. The CDR3 has 16 residues. DNA of the CDR3: TGTGCCAGCAATTTAGCTAGCGGGAGAGAGGTCGGGGAGCTGTTTTTT. This sequence encodes CASNLASGREVGELFF. The whole variable domain, filled in from reference TRBV28 and TRBJ2-2, reads DVKVTQSSRYLVKRTGEKVFLECVQDMDHENMFWYRQDPGLGLRLIYFSYDVKMKEKGDIPEGYSVSREKKERFSLILESASTNQTSMYLCASNLASGREVGELFFGEGSRLTVL.

This chain connects TRBV30 to TRBJ2-1, with D uncertain. Per germline, CDR1 GTSNPN and CDR2 SVGIG (reference sequence). The CDR3 has 10 residues. V was cut by 5 bases and J by 10 bases, with 9 bases left in between. In DNA, the CDR3 is TGTGCCTGGGGACCCGGGGAGCAGTTCTTC. This translates into CAWGPGEQFF. The full variable domain, rest sourced from reference TRBV30 and TRBJ2-1, is SQTIHQWPATLVQPVGSPLSLECTVEGTSNPNLYWYRQAAGRGLQLLFYSVGIGQISSEVPQNLSASRPQDRQFILSSKKLLLSDSGFYLCAWGPGEQFFGPGTRLTVL.

This clonotype was recorded many times. J is TRBJ2-7 and V is TRBV28, with TRBD1 identical over 10 bases. CDR1 and CDR2 (germline): MDHEN, SYDVKM. Germline trimming cut 7 bases from V and 2 bases from J; bases unmatched to any gene: 2. CDR3 length equals 13 residues. The CDR3 spells CASTTGGPYEQYF. CDR3 sequence (DNA): TGTGCCAGCACGACAGGGGGCCCCTACGAGCAGTACTTC.

This clonotype was counted a few times. V gene TRBV15 combines with J gene TRBJ1-2; D might be TRBD1 (6 bases). Germline V lookup: CDR1 LNHNV, CDR2 YYDKDF (reference sequence). Deletions cut 0 bases from V and 3 bases from J, with 17 bases between. The CDR3 has 17 amino acids. The CDR3 DNA reads TGTGCCACCAGCAGAGATCAAGACAGGCCGGGCTACTATGGCTACACCTTC. As protein: CATSRDQDRPGYYGYTF.

This clonotype was recorded at least ten times. The chain employs TRBV6-5 and TRBJ2-7; 10 nucleotides align to TRBD2. CDR3 length: 16 residues. Germline CDR1 is MNHEY and CDR2 is SVGAGI. Germline trimming cut 0 bases from V and 2 bases from J; bases unmatched to any gene: 4. The CDR3 reads CASSYSWGTSAYEQYF. In DNA, the CDR3 is TGTGCCAGCAGTTACTCATGGGGGACTAGCGCCTACGAGCAGTACTTC.

This clonotype was detected ten times or more. At one boundary the junction diverges from the germline segment, which might be a read error. This chain links TRBV28 with TRBJ1-1; D ambiguous. Germline-derived CDR1 and CDR2 are MDHEN and SYDVKM. This CDR3 comprises 11 residues. The CDR3 DNA follows: TGTGCCAGCAGTTTAGGCCCCGGGCTCGTCTTT. This translates into CASSLGPGLVF. The variable domain in full, completed from reference TRBV28 and TRBJ1-1, reads DVKVTQSSRYLVKRTGEKVFLECVQDMDHENMFWYRQDPGLGLRLIYFSYDVKMKEKGDIPEGYSVSREKKERFSLILESASTNQTSMYLCASSLGPGLVFGQGTRLTVV.

J is TRBJ1-1 and V is TRBV30; D is undetermined. Germline CDR1 is GTSNPN and CDR2 is SVGIG (reference sequence). The CDR3 sequence is 13 residues long. The germline V and J ends were trimmed by 2 bases and 4 bases, with 11 bases remaining between them. This chain's CDR3 is CAWSKGGVTEAFF. The CDR3 DNA is TGTGCCTGGAGTAAGGGCGGGGTCACTGAAGCTTTCTTT.

This clonotype was recorded at least ten times. This chain uses TRBV7-3 with TRBJ2-1; 11 bases line up with TRBD2. CDR1 SGHTA and CDR2 FQGTGA come from the germline V gene. The CDR3 runs to 15 residues. J was trimmed by 6 bases and V by 5 bases; bases with no gene match: 6. The CDR3 region has the DNA TGTGCCAGCAGCCCGGGACTAGCGGTACTCAATGAGCAGTTCTTC. This translates into CASSPGLAVLNEQFF.

The chain is built from TRBV16 and TRBJ2-4, with 8 bases fitting TRBD1. V lost 1 base, J lost 0 bases, and 5 bases stayed unmatched. Germline CDR1 is KGHSY and CDR2 is FQNENV. CDR3 size: 17 residues. The CDR3 bases are TGTGCCAGCAGCCAATACGGACAGGGTGTAGCCAAAAACATTCAGTACTTC. It yields the protein CASSQYGQGVAKNIQYF.

This clonotype was detected many times. The chain recombines TRBV2 with TRBJ2-2, with D uncertain. The CDR3 runs to 13 residues. Germline loops: CDR1 SNHLY, CDR2 FYNNEI. Trimming took 5 bases from V and 5 from J, leaving 9 bases between them. The CDR3 nucleotides are TGTGCCAGCAGTTCGGAAAGTACCGGGGAGCTGTTTTTT. This sequence encodes CASSSESTGELFF.

In this sample, this clonotype turned up once. One base away lies a much larger clone, so this may be a sequencing read error. This sequence joins TRBV2 and TRBJ1-2; D remains ambiguous. Trimming took 10 bases from V and 3 from J, leaving 21 bases between them. In germline, CDR1 is SNHLY, CDR2 FYNNEI. The CDR3 runs to 15 residues. CDR3 coding DNA: TGTGCCACCCCGACGGCAGAGGAGACCGACTATGGCTACACCTTC. It specifies CATPTAEETDYGYTF.

This clonotype has ten or more counts. The chain couples TRBV7-3 to TRBJ2-1; perhaps TRBD2 as D (6 bases). Germline values: CDR1 SGHTA, CDR2 FQGTGA. The CDR3 sequence is 16 residues long. Trimming stripped 1 base from V and 5 bases from J, with 15 bases between. The CDR3 is CASSLSGRPLHNEQFF. CDR3 bases: TGTGCCAGCAGCTTAAGTGGGAGGCCCCTTCACAATGAGCAGTTCTTC.

A word on this clonotype: Since a much larger clone is just one base distant, this may be a read error. This chain links TRBV27 with TRBJ1-5; 9 nucleotides line up with TRBD1. Germline V gene sequence: CDR1 MNHEY, CDR2 SMNVEV (reference sequence). This CDR3 comprises 15 residues. Losses at the gene ends were 5 bases for V and 6 bases for J; bases not matched to a gene: 8. CDR3 nucleotide sequence: TGTGCCAGCAGTCTGAGGACAGGGGAATGTCAGCCCCAGCATTTT. This encodes CASSLRTGECQPQHF.

This chain uses TRBV27 with TRBJ2-7; tentatively, D is TRBD2 (6 bases). The CDR3 is made up of 13 amino acids. Deletions cut 5 bases from V and 5 bases from J, with 13 bases between. Germline V gene lookup returns CDR1 MNHEY and CDR2 SMNVEV (reference sequence). The chain's CDR3 is CASSPTTSDEQYF. The CDR3 DNA reads TGTGCCAGCAGTCCGACGACTAGTGACGAGCAGTACTTC.

This clonotype was detected ten times or more. The gene calls are TRBV6-1 and TRBJ1-5; 7 bases line up with TRBD1. Germline values: CDR1 MNHNS, CDR2 SASEGT. CDR3 length: 13 amino acids. J was trimmed by 4 bases and V by 4 bases; bases with no gene match: 1. As DNA, the CDR3 is TGTGCCAGCAGTGCGACAGGGAATCAGCCCCAGCATTTT. Protein sequence: CASSATGNQPQHF.

At least ten counts were recorded for this clonotype. The chain combines TRBV7-8 with TRBJ1-1; perhaps TRBD1 as D (6 bases). The CDR3 totals 16 residues. From germline, CDR1 is SGHVS and CDR2 FQNEAQ. V shed 3 bases and J shed 3 bases, with 17 bases lying between them. CDR3 sequence (DNA): TGTGCCAGCAGCTTCTCAGGACAGCTTGGCTACACTGAAGCTTTCTTT. This sequence encodes CASSFSGQLGYTEAFF.

The chain uses TRBV5-1 and TRBJ2-2, with no clear D. Trimming pared 6 bases from V and 0 bases from J, leaving 6 bases between. The CDR3 has 13 amino acids. Per germline, CDR1 SGHRS and CDR2 YFSETQ. The CDR3 region is CASTRTNTGELFF. The CDR3 bases are TGCGCCAGCACACGGACGAACACCGGGGAGCTGTTTTTT.

This rearrangement joins TRBV15 to TRBJ2-7, with 14 bases fitting TRBD2. With 3 bases clipped from V and 0 bases from J, the junction kept 10 bases outside the gene matches. The CDR3 loop spans 19 amino acids. CDR1 LNHNV and CDR2 YYDKDF come from the germline V gene (reference sequence). CDR3 in amino acids: CATSRMTSGRAQSSYEQYF. CDR3 coding DNA: TGTGCCACCAGCAGGATGACTAGCGGGAGGGCCCAATCCTCCTACGAGCAGTACTTC.

This clonotype has a count of ten or more. With a much larger clone just one base away, this may be a read error. The CDR3 reads CASSLDRGDSYTF. In nucleotides, the CDR3 is TGTGCCAGCAGCCTGGACAGGGGGGATAGCTACACCTTC. The chain recombines TRBV11-1 with TRBJ1-2; TRBD1 aligns across 10 bases. This CDR3 is 13 amino acids long. Trimming took 5 bases from V and 9 from J; bases not matched to a gene: 6. Germline CDR1 SGHAT, CDR2 FQDESV (reference sequence).

This clonotype was recorded a few times. The chain recombines TRBV7-8 with TRBJ1-5, with 10 bases lining up with TRBD1. Germline lookup yields CDR1 SGHVS and CDR2 FQNEAQ. This CDR3 has 16 amino acids. V lost 1 base and J lost 5; bases outside the gene matches: 5. The CDR3 DNA reads as TGTGCCAGCAGCTTAGTCGCAGGGACAGGGGATCAGCCCCAGCATTTT. Protein product: CASSLVAGTGDQPQHF. The complete variable domain, with remaining parts taken from reference TRBV7-8 and TRBJ1-5, reads GAGVSQSPRYKVAKRGQDVALRCDPISGHVSLFWYQQALGQGPEFLTYFQNEAQLDKSGLPSDRFFAERPEGSVSTLKIQRTQQEDSAVYLCASSLVAGTGDQPQHFGDGTRLSIL.

Comments on this clonotype: A much larger clone lies a single base off, so this may be a read error. Because it lacks the conserved phenylalanine or tryptophan at the end, this CDR3 is likely a read error. CDR3 coding DNA: TGCAGTGCTAGGGGAGACAGGGCGGGGACTGAAGCTTTCCTT. Translation: CSARGDRAGTEAFL. The chain joins TRBV20-1 to TRBJ1-1, with 7 nucleotides matching TRBD1. Germline assignment: CDR1 DFQATT and CDR2 SNEGSKA (reference sequence). The CDR3 totals 14 residues. Trimming cost V 3 bases and J 5 bases; bases outside gene matches: 9.